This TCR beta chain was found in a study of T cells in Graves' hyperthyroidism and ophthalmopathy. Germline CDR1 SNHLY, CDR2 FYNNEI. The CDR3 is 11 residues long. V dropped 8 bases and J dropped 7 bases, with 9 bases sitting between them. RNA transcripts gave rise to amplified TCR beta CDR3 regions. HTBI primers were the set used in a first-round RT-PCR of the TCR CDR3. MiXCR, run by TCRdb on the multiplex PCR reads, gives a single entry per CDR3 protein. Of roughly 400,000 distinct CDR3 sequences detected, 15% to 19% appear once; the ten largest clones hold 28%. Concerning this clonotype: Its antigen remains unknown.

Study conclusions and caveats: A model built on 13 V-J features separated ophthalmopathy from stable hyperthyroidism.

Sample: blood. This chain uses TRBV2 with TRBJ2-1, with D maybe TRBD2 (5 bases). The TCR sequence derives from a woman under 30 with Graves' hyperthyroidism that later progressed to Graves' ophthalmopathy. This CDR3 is CASDYFNEQFF. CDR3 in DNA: TGTGCCAGCGACTATTTTAATGAGCAGTTCTTC.